The 25 T cell receptor beta chains listed next were all sequenced from one sample in a study of Ad26.COV2.S vaccination and SARS-CoV-2 variants (dated by TCRdb to about 2021). Libraries came from the immunoSEQ multiplex PCR assay. The clones in this table, taken by TCRdb from immuneACCESS, are in-frame only. Not every clone is retained; where verified, under half of the shortfall comes from an unresolved V gene, and the cause of the rest is unknown. In this sample the table shows 500,000 or so clones, approximately 88% of which occur a single time. 13% of the sample belongs to the ten largest clones. Per the publication, the treatment or condition label means: roughly 18 received Ad26.COV2.S at low or high dose, single or two shots; a few received placebo; per-sample allocation not given. For vaccine and placebo recipients, repertoires were sequenced using samples collected on day 63 after the first injection.

Sequenced here: peripheral blood, sampled in a trial of Ad26.COV2.S vaccine versus placebo. The receptors stem from a person aged 18-65 years who received the Ad26.COV2.S COVID-19 vaccine or a placebo.

The chain links TRBV30 to TRBJ2-7; 7 bases match TRBD2. Germline CDR1 and CDR2: GTSNPN and SVGIG (reference sequence). The CDR3 loop spans 13 amino acids. The V segment lost 0 bases and the J segment 3 bases; nucleotides outside the gene matches: 2. The CDR3: CAWSVTGGYEQYF. In DNA form, the CDR3 reads TGTGCCTGGAGTGTAACGGGAGGCTACGAGCAGTACTTC. The entire variable domain, with the rest obtained from reference TRBV30 and TRBJ2-7, is as follows: SQTIHQWPATLVQPVGSPLSLECTVEGTSNPNLYWYRQAAGRGLQLLFYSVGIGQISSEVPQNLSASRPQDRQFILSSKKLLLSDSGFYLCAWSVTGGYEQYFGPGTRLTVT.

V usage is TRBV19 and J usage is TRBJ1-6; weak D call: TRBD1 (6 bases). The V gene's germline CDR1 is LNHDA and CDR2 SQIVND (reference sequence). The CDR3 extends over 17 amino acids. Deletions cut 4 bases from V and 10 bases from J, with 23 bases between. The DNA for the CDR3 is TGTGCCAGTAGTACCCAGTTGGGGGGCTCAGCAGGATCACCCCTCCACTTT. This translates into CASSTQLGGSAGSPLHF.

This clone was recorded once. The chain recombines TRBV20-1 with TRBJ2-5, with 15 bases lining up with TRBD2. Germline V CDR1 and CDR2: DFQATT, SNEGSKA (reference sequence). CDR3 length: 16 amino acids. V shed 3 bases and J 5 bases; nucleotides not matched to a gene: 7. The CDR3 coding sequence is TGCAGTGCTAGTTATCCGGGACTAGCGGGAGGCGAGACCCAGTACTTC. Its translation is CSASYPGLAGGETQYF.

The sample holds a few counts of this clone. The chain employs TRBV7-3 and TRBJ2-1; D remains ambiguous. V gave up 1 base and J gave up 1 base, with 11 bases separating them. Germline V gene sequence: CDR1 SGHTA, CDR2 FQGTGA. The length of the CDR3 is 16 residues. The CDR3 coding sequence is TGTGCCAGCAGCTTAAGGGCCGAGGATTCCTACAATGAGCAGTTCTTC. Encoded protein: CASSLRAEDSYNEQFF.

CDR3 bases: TGTGCCAGCAGCCGTACCACAGATACGCAGTATTTT. Protein: CASSRTTDTQYF. The chain carries TRBV5-6 and TRBJ2-3; no reliable D call. Germline V CDR1 and CDR2: SGHDT, YYEEEE. This CDR3 has 12 residues. V lost 4 bases and J 2 bases, leaving 5 bases between the germline ends.

The chain uses TRBV6-2 or TRBV6-3 and TRBJ2-7; perhaps TRBD2 as D (5 bases). V was clipped by 4 bases and J by 1 base, with 14 bases between them. CDR1 and CDR2 from the germline V gene are MNHEY and SVGEGT. The CDR3 loop spans 15 amino acids. CDR3 loop: CASSSILASSYEQYF. The CDR3 coding sequence is TGTGCCAGCAGTTCGATCCTAGCCTCGTCCTACGAGCAGTACTTC.

V usage is TRBV29-1 and J usage is TRBJ2-7; D is possibly TRBD1 or TRBD2 (5 bases each). This CDR3 comprises 13 residues. Germline CDR1 SQVTM, CDR2 ANQGSEA. The V gene lost 4 bases and the J gene lost 6 bases, with 16 bases spanning the gap. As DNA, the CDR3 is TGCAGCGTTGGTTTCCTCAGGGACGGCGAGCAGTACTTC. Translation gives CSVGFLRDGEQYF.

The chain carries TRBV7-9 and TRBJ2-1; D is ambiguous. This CDR3 is built from 11 residues. V was shortened by 4 bases and J by 6 bases, with 4 bases between the two germline ends. The V gene's germline CDR1 is SEHNR and CDR2 FQNEAQ (reference sequence). Written as DNA, the CDR3 is TGTGCCAGCAGCTCCGGCAATGAGCAGTTCTTC. Amino acid sequence: CASSSGNEQFF.

The chain employs TRBV3-1 (or the pseudogene TRBV3-2) and TRBJ1-4; possible D gene TRBD1, 6 bases. This CDR3 region has 14 residues. Germline CDR1 LGHDT, CDR2 YNNKEL (reference sequence). V lost 4 bases, J lost 8 bases, and 14 bases lay in between. The CDR3 DNA is TGTGCCAGCAGCCCGTTGGGGGGCAGAGAAAAACTGTTTTTT. Amino acids: CASSPLGGREKLFF.

This clone was detected only a few times. The V call is TRBV19, the J call TRBJ1-5; TRBD1 is a possible D gene (6 bases). CDR1 is LNHDA, CDR2 SQIVND, per germline (reference sequence). The CDR3 is made up of 14 amino acids. V lost 8 bases and J lost 2, with 13 bases in between. Here the CDR3 reads CASGGGRGNQPQHF. CDR3 DNA sequence: TGTGCCAGTGGGGGGGGGCGCGGCAATCAGCCCCAGCATTTT.

The J gene is TRBJ2-3, the V gene TRBV7-6; D may be TRBD2 (6 bases). The CDR3 totals 15 residues. Germline CDR1 and CDR2: SGHVS and FNYEAQ. V was pared by 5 bases and J by 2 bases, with 14 bases between. The DNA of the CDR3 is TGTGCCAGCAGCAGTGGAGCGGGCCCCACAGATACGCAGTATTTT. This encodes CASSSGAGPTDTQYF.

A few counts support this clone. The chain links TRBV28 to TRBJ2-3, with 12 bases that match TRBD2. CDR1 MDHEN and CDR2 SYDVKM come from the germline V gene. CDR3 length: 16 amino acids. The J segment lost 6 bases and the V segment lost 7 bases, leaving 11 bases of the junction unmatched. CDR3 coding DNA: TGTGCCAGCAACCGCCCGGGGCTAGCGGGAGGGGATACGCAGTATTTT. This gives the protein CASNRPGLAGGDTQYF.

This clone has only one observation. The chain carries TRBV5-8 and TRBJ2-1, with 9 bases aligning to TRBD1. Trimming took 4 bases from V and 1 from J; bases not matched to a gene: 3. The CDR3 has 15 amino acids. Germline V lookup: CDR1 SGHTS, CDR2 YDEGEE. CDR3 residues: CASSTQGASYNEQFF. The CDR3, as DNA: TGTGCCAGCAGCACACAGGGGGCGTCCTACAATGAGCAGTTCTTC.

The chain uses TRBV12-3 or TRBV12-4 and TRBJ2-7; D call uncertain. The CDR3 covers 13 residues. V lost 2 bases, J lost 3 bases, and 8 bases lay in between. This chain's CDR3 is CASSLSLGYEQYF. The CDR3 nucleotides are TGTGCCAGCAGTTTATCGCTAGGCTACGAGCAGTACTTC.

J is TRBJ2-5 and V is TRBV28; TRBD1 matches at 10 bases. V lost 5 bases and J lost 4; bases outside the gene matches: 7. Germline V gene sequence: CDR1 MDHEN, CDR2 SYDVKM. This CDR3 contains 15 residues. The CDR3 DNA reads as TGTGCCAGCAGTCTGGACAGGGGGAAAACAGAGACCCAGTACTTC. Translation gives CASSLDRGKTETQYF.

The CDR3 region is CASTLGQGYAYEQYF. Written as DNA, the CDR3 is TGTGCCAGCACCTTGGGGCAGGGCTATGCCTACGAGCAGTACTTC. This chain links TRBV28 with TRBJ2-7; the D gene is possibly TRBD1 (5 bases). CDR1 and CDR2 (germline): MDHEN, SYDVKM. The CDR3 loop spans 15 amino acids. V dropped 7 bases and J dropped 2 bases, with 18 bases sitting between them.

This clone is a singleton in its sample. This chain joins TRBV24-1 and TRBJ2-3, with 9 bases matching TRBD2. Trimming at V came to 5 bases and at J to 1 base, leaving 3 bases not matched to a gene. Germline V gives CDR1 KGHDR, CDR2 SFDVKD. The CDR3 has 15 amino acids. CDR3: CATSVAGEGTDTQYF. In nucleotides, the CDR3 is TGTGCCACCAGTGTAGCGGGAGAGGGCACAGATACGCAGTATTTT.

The rearrangement joins TRBV19 to TRBJ1-4; 7 bases map to TRBD1. There are 15 residues in the CDR3. The V and J ends lost 6 bases and 0 bases, in that order; junction bases with no gene match: 4. Germline CDR1 and CDR2: LNHDA and SQIVND (reference sequence). The CDR3 DNA sequence: TGTGCCAGTAGACCGGGGACAGCAACTAATGAAAAACTGTTTTTT. It yields the protein CASRPGTATNEKLFF. The full variable domain, its missing parts supplied by reference TRBV19 and TRBJ1-4, is DGGITQSPKYLFRKEGQNVTLSCEQNLNHDAMYWYRQDPGQGLRLIYYSQIVNDFQKGDIAEGYSVSREKKESFPLTVTSAQKNPTAFYLCASRPGTATNEKLFFGSGTQLSVL.

V usage is TRBV28 and J usage is TRBJ2-7; a possible D gene is TRBD2 (6 bases). This CDR3 region has 15 residues. Deletions cut 4 bases from V and 4 bases from J, with 17 bases between. The germline CDR1 and CDR2 sequences are MDHEN and SYDVKM. The CDR3 DNA reads as TGTGCCAGCAGTTCAACCGGGACTCCACTATACGAGCAGTACTTC. This translates into CASSSTGTPLYEQYF.

The rearrangement uses TRBV19 and TRBJ1-1; 10 bases match TRBD1. V trimming: 1 base; J trimming: 2 bases; junction bases outside the gene matches: 4. Germline V gene lookup returns CDR1 LNHDA and CDR2 SQIVND (reference sequence). The CDR3 runs to 16 residues. CDR3 residues: CASSIGGTGANTEAFF. CDR3 in DNA: TGTGCCAGTAGTATAGGAGGGACAGGGGCAAACACTGAAGCTTTCTTT.

V gene TRBV28 combines with J gene TRBJ1-6; no definite D call. This CDR3 is built from 13 residues. Between the trimmed V and J ends, which lost 4 bases and 7 bases, there was a span of 8 bases. The germline V gene has CDR1 MDHEN and CDR2 SYDVKM. CDR3 nucleotides: TGTGCCAGCAGTTCTGTCGTGAATTCACCCCTCCACTTT. This gives the protein CASSSVVNSPLHF.

The chain employs TRBV15 and TRBJ1-3, with TRBD1 matching 10 bases. The CDR3 is 20 residues long. V shed 2 bases and J 0 bases; nucleotides not matched to a gene: 13. Germline V lookup: CDR1 LNHNV, CDR2 YYDKDF (reference sequence). The CDR3 coding sequence is TGTGCCACCAGCAGAACCGGGACAGGGGTCCTCGATAGCTCTGGAAACACCATATATTTT. Amino acids: CATSRTGTGVLDSSGNTIYF.

The chain uses TRBV19 and TRBJ2-5; D gene uncertain. Germline V gives CDR1 LNHDA, CDR2 SQIVND (reference sequence). The CDR3 loop spans 15 amino acids. V lost 5 bases, J lost 1 base, and 14 bases lay in between. The CDR3 here is CASSQRTLVQETQYF. CDR3 nucleotides: TGTGCCAGTAGTCAAAGGACCTTAGTCCAAGAGACCCAGTACTTC.

V gene TRBV2 combines with J gene TRBJ2-7; no clear D gene. Trimming shortened V by 5 bases and J by 0 bases, and 11 bases separated the two germline ends. Germline V gene sequence: CDR1 SNHLY, CDR2 FYNNEI. The CDR3 consists of 14 residues. This chain's CDR3 is CASSSRPLSYEQYF. CDR3 sequence (DNA): TGTGCCAGCAGTTCCCGGCCGCTCTCCTACGAGCAGTACTTC.

V and J are TRBV28 and TRBJ1-4; 9 nucleotides agree with TRBD1. The germline CDR1 and CDR2 sequences are MDHEN and SYDVKM. The CDR3 has 16 amino acids. V shed 4 bases, J shed 6 bases, and the junction held 9 bases outside the gene matches. The CDR3 here is CASSSQDRGNDEKLFF. CDR3 DNA: TGTGCCAGCAGTTCCCAGGACAGGGGAAATGATGAAAAACTGTTTTTT.